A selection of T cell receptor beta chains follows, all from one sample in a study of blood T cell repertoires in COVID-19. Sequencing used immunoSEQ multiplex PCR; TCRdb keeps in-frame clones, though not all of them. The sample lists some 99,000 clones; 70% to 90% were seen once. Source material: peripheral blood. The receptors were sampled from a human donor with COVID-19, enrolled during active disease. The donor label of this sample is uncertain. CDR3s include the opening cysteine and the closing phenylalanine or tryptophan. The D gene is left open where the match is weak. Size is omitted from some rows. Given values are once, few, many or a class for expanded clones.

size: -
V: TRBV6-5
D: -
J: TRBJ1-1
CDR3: CASSYEENTEAFF
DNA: TGTGCCAGCAGTTACGAGGAGAACACTGAAGCTTTCTTT

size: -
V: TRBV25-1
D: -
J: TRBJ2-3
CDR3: CASSDNPTTPGTDTQYF
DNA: TGTGCCAGCAGTGATAACCCGACTACCCCGGGGACAGATACGCAGTATTTT

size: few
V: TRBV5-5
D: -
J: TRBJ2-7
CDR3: CASSLGGDLHEQYF
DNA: TGTGCCAGCAGCTTGGGGGGCGATCTTCACGAGCAGTACTTC

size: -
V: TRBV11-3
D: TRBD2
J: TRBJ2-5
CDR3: CASSPGASGGQETQYF
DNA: TGTGCCAGCAGCCCTGGGGCAAGCGGGGGACAAGAGACCCAGTACTTC

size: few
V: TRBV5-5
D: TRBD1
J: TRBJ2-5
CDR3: CASSLAADRGYQETQYF
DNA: TGTGCCAGCAGCTTGGCCGCTGACAGGGGCTACCAAGAGACCCAGTACTTC

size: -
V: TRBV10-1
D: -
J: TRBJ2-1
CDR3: CASSLARGPHYNEQFF
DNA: TGCGCCAGCAGTCTGGCGCGGGGGCCCCATTACAATGAGCAGTTCTTC

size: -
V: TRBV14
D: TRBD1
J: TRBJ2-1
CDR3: CASSQEMLGQDNEQFF
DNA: TGTGCCAGCAGCCAAGAAATGTTGGGACAGGACAATGAGCAGTTCTTC

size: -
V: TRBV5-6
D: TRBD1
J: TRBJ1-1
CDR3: CASSNGQVAFF
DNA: TGTGCCAGCAGCAACGGACAGGTGGCTTTCTTT

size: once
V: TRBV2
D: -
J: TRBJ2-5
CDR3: CASSDRDSSETQYF
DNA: TGTGCCAGCAGTGATAGGGACTCATCGGAGACCCAGTACTTC

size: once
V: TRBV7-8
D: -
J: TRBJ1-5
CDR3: CASSRQNQPQHF
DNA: TGTGCCAGCAGTCGACAAAATCAGCCCCAGCATTTT

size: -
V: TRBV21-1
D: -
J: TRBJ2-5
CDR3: CASSNGARWSQETQYF
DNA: TGTGCCAGCAGCAACGGAGCGAGGTGGAGCCAAGAGACCCAGTACTTC

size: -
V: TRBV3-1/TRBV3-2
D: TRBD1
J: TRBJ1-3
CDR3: CASRPPGTAITGNTIYF
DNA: TGTGCCAGCAGACCCCCCGGGACAGCGATCACTGGAAACACCATATATTTT

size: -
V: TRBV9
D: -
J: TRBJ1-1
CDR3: CASSPHGAEAFF
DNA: TGTGCCAGCAGCCCCCACGGGGCTGAAGCTTTCTTT

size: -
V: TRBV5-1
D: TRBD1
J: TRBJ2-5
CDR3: CASRGVSGTGARKPETQYF
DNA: TGCGCCAGCAGGGGGGTAAGCGGGACAGGGGCCAGAAAGCCAGAGACCCAGTACTTC

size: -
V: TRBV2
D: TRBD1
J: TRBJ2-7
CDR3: CASSVREGGALYEQYF
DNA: TGTGCCAGCAGTGTACGTGAAGGGGGCGCCCTCTACGAGCAGTACTTC

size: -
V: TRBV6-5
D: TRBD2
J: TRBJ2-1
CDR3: CASRTGTSGRNEQFF
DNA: TGTGCCAGCAGGACCGGGACTAGCGGGAGGAATGAGCAGTTCTTC

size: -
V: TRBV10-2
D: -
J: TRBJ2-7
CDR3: CASSGISSGGSYEQYF
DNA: TGCGCCAGCAGTGGCATTTCCAGCGGCGGCTCCTACGAGCAGTACTTC

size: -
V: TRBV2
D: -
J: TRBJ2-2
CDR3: CASSEAPGFTGELFF
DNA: TGTGCCAGCAGTGAAGCGCCAGGTTTTACCGGGGAGCTGTTTTTT

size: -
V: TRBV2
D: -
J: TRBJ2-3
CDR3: CASSEQTHTQYF
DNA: TGTGCCAGCAGTGAGCAGACTCATACGCAGTATTTT

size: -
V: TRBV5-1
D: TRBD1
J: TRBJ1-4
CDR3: CASSLTGDRGEKLFF
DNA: TGCGCCAGCAGCTTGACAGGGGACAGGGGTGAAAAACTGTTTTTT

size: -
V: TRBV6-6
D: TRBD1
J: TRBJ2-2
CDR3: CASSRQGAIYTGELFF
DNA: TGTGCCAGCAGTCGACAGGGGGCTATTTACACCGGGGAGCTGTTTTTT

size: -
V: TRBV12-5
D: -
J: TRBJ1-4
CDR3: CASGLTATNEKLFF
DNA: TGTGCTAGTGGTTTGACAGCAACTAATGAAAAACTGTTTTTT

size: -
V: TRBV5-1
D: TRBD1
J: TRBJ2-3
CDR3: CASSLRQGLDTQYF
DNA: TGCGCCAGCAGCCTCCGACAGGGATTAGATACGCAGTATTTT

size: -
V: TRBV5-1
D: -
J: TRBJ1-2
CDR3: CASTDSEYGYTF
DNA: TGCGCCAGCACCGACTCGGAATATGGCTACACCTTC

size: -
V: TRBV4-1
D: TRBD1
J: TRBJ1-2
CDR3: CASSQPRQGKIYGYTF
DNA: TGCGCCAGCAGCCAACCCCGACAGGGGAAGATCTATGGCTACACCTTC

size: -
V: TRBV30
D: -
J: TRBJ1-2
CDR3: CAWSSGSAGYTF
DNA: TGTGCCTGGAGTTCGGGTTCGGCCGGCTACACCTTC

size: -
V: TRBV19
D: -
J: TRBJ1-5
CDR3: CASSLRSSPPGHKPWGNQPQHF
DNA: TGTGCCAGTAGTTTGCGAAGTTCTCCTCCTGGACACAAACCCTGGGGCAATCAGCCCCAGCATTTT

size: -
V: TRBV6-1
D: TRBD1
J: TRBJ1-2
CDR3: CASSESDRGSVMGYTF
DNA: TGTGCCAGCAGTGAATCGGACAGGGGGTCTGTTATGGGCTACACCTTC

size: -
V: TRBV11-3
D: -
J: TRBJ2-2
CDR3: CASSHPRGTPSTGELFF
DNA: TGTGCCAGCAGCCACCCCCGCGGGACTCCGTCCACCGGGGAGCTGTTTTTT

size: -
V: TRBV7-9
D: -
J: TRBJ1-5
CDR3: CASSLALQQPQHF
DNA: TGTGCCAGCAGCTTAGCGCTTCAGCAGCCCCAGCATTTT

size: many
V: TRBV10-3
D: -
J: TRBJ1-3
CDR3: CAISENRQAAGNTIYF
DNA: TGTGCCATCAGTGAGAATCGACAGGCCGCTGGAAACACCATATATTTT

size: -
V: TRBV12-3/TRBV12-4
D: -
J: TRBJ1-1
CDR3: CASSFRRWAEAFF
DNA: TGTGCCAGCAGTTTTAGGCGGTGGGCTGAAGCTTTCTTT

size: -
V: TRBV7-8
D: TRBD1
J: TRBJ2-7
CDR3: CASSTSGTGVHEQYF
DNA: TGTGCCAGCAGCACGTCCGGGACAGGGGTCCACGAGCAGTACTTC